What follows are 26 T cell receptor beta chains derived from one specimen sequenced in a study of brain T cells in children with intractable seizures (dated by TCRdb to the early 2020s). The method was the immunoSEQ multiplex PCR assay. TCRdb carries this immuneACCESS record with in-frame sequences only. Its versions omit some clonotypes, under half of them owing to an unresolved V gene in the studies checked, with the rest unexplained. The table for this sample lists 35,000 to 50,000 clones; 75% to 95% of them were counted only once. Clones ranked in the top ten supply roughly 6.5% of the sample. In light of the paper, this sample's time point label describes: resected brain tissue, or blood drawn just prior to surgery. The sample here was peripheral blood, taken at surgery. These receptors came from a girl aged 2-10 years with tuberous sclerosis and intractable seizures.

The J gene is TRBJ2-5, the V gene TRBV5-4, with 8 bases that match TRBD2. CDR3 size: 15 residues. V was pared by 4 bases and J by 3 bases, with 8 bases of the junction left unmatched. Germline CDR1 is SGHNT and CDR2 is YYREEE (reference sequence). The CDR3 sequence is CASSLSGGREETQYF. Here the CDR3 DNA reads TGTGCCAGCAGCCTGAGCGGGGGCCGGGAAGAGACCCAGTACTTC. The entire variable domain, with the rest obtained from reference TRBV5-4 and TRBJ2-5, is as follows: ETGVTQSPTHLIKTRGQQVTLRCSSQSGHNTVSWYQQALGQGPQFIFQYYREEENGRGNFPPRFSGLQFPNYSSELNVNALELDDSALYLCASSLSGGREETQYFGPGTRLLVL.

V and J are TRBV12-3 or TRBV12-4 and TRBJ2-5; no reliable D call. The V and J ends lost 6 bases and 5 bases respectively, with 7 bases between them. This CDR3 region has 11 residues. The CDR3 coding sequence is TGTGCCAGCAGGACGAGGGAGACCCAGTACTTC. Its translation: CASRTRETQYF.

The V gene is TRBV4-1, the J gene TRBJ1-1; possible D gene TRBD1, 5 bases. The germline gives CDR1 MGHRA, CDR2 YSYEKL. Trimming shortened V by 1 base and J by 4 bases, and 16 bases separated the two germline ends. CDR3 length equals 16 residues. CDR3 nucleotide sequence: TGCGCCAGCAGCCAAGGCCTTAAGGGGCTTGGCACTGAAGCTTTCTTT. Amino acid sequence: CASSQGLKGLGTEAFF.

This rearrangement joins TRBV5-6 to TRBJ2-5, with D hard to call. Trimming cost V 3 bases and J 7 bases, with 7 bases left between them. The length of the CDR3 is 11 residues. Germline-derived CDR1 and CDR2 are SGHDT and YYEEEE. The DNA of the CDR3 is TGTGCCAGCAGCTCGTCTGGGACCCAGTACTTC. Its protein product is CASSSSGTQYF.

The J gene is TRBJ1-6, the V gene TRBV7-9; maybe TRBD1 (6 bases). Germline lookup yields CDR1 SEHNR and CDR2 FQNEAQ (reference sequence). The CDR3 runs 17 residues. V was clipped by 5 bases and J by 0 bases, with 14 bases between them. The CDR3: CASSVTGKSSYNSPLHF. The CDR3, as DNA: TGTGCCAGCAGCGTCACAGGGAAAAGCTCCTATAATTCACCCCTCCACTTT.

This rearrangement joins TRBV7-2 to TRBJ1-6, with 8 bases lining up with TRBD1. Per the germline V gene, CDR1 is SGHTA and CDR2 is FQGNSA. V trimming: 5 bases; J trimming: 6 bases; junction bases outside the gene matches: 6. The CDR3 length is 15 residues. The CDR3 coding sequence is TGTGCCAGCAGCCTGGGGACAGGCACTAATTCACCCCTCCACTTT. Protein: CASSLGTGTNSPLHF.

The chain links TRBV7-9 to TRBJ2-1, with 7 bases matching TRBD1. The CDR3 runs to 13 residues. V shed 6 bases, J shed 5 bases, and the junction held 4 bases outside the gene matches. The germline V gene encodes CDR1 SEHNR and CDR2 FQNEAQ (reference sequence). This CDR3 is CASRQGQNNEQFF. The CDR3 DNA reads TGTGCCAGCAGGCAGGGACAGAACAATGAGCAGTTCTTC.

The rearrangement joins TRBV3-1 (or the pseudogene TRBV3-2) to TRBJ2-7; maybe TRBD1 (6 bases). Germline assignment: CDR1 LGHDT and CDR2 YNNKEL (reference sequence). The CDR3 extends over 15 amino acids. The V end was cut by 3 bases, the J end by 2 bases, with 14 bases between. In nucleotides, the CDR3 is TGTGCCAGCAGCCAGGACGACAGGTTCACCTACGAGCAGTACTTC. It specifies CASSQDDRFTYEQYF.

The chain has TRBV7-2 and TRBJ1-6; 8 bases are shared with TRBD1. This CDR3 comprises 18 residues. Germline V gene lookup returns CDR1 SGHTA and CDR2 FQGNSA. The junction had 17 bases not matched to a gene; V was cut back by 5 bases and J by 8 bases. Written as DNA, the CDR3 is TGTGCCAGCAGCACCCCCGGTAGTGACAGGGGACGCTATTCACCCCTCCACTTT. This sequence encodes CASSTPGSDRGRYSPLHF.

The V gene is TRBV6-5, the J gene TRBJ1-5; perhaps TRBD1 as D (5 bases). V was cut by 6 bases and J by 2 bases, with 17 bases left in between. Germline values: CDR1 MNHEY, CDR2 SVGAGI. This CDR3 has 16 residues. The CDR3 DNA reads as TGTGCCAGCAGATACGGGGGAGCAAGGGGCAATCAGCCCCAGCATTTT. Translation gives CASRYGGARGNQPQHF.

This clone has a handful of counts. This chain connects TRBV9 to TRBJ2-7; no firm D call. V gave up 0 bases and J gave up 2 bases, with 12 bases separating them. Germline assignment: CDR1 SGDLS and CDR2 YYNGEE. This CDR3 spans 15 amino acids. The CDR3 coding sequence is TGTGCCAGCAGCGTAGGGGGAAGTTATACCTACGAGCAGTACTTC. Protein product: CASSVGGSYTYEQYF.

The V call is TRBV30, the J call TRBJ2-4, with D hard to call. This CDR3 region has 14 residues. Germline CDR1 and CDR2: GTSNPN and SVGIG (reference sequence). Deletions cut 1 base from V and 6 bases from J, with 13 bases between. The CDR3 nucleotides read TGTGCCTGGAGTGCTGGGCCGCGAGGAAACATTCAGTACTTC. Protein sequence: CAWSAGPRGNIQYF.

The chain recombines TRBV2 with TRBJ1-4; D call uncertain. This CDR3 has 15 residues. The germline CDR1 and CDR2 sequences are SNHLY and FYNNEI. V dropped 3 bases and J dropped 3 bases, with 11 bases sitting between them. The CDR3 nucleotides are TGTGCCAGCAGTGATCGGGTACCGGCTAATGAAAAACTGTTTTTT. Translated, it gives CASSDRVPANEKLFF.

J is TRBJ1-4 and V is TRBV27; D not resolved. Germline V gene sequence: CDR1 MNHEY, CDR2 SMNVEV (reference sequence). The V gene lost 2 bases and the J gene lost 8 bases, with 15 bases spanning the gap. This CDR3 spans 15 amino acids. CDR3 residues: CASSLRAFEREKLFF. CDR3 DNA sequence: TGTGCCAGCAGTTTACGGGCGTTTGAAAGGGAAAAACTGTTTTTT.

The CDR3 sequence: CASSQYQMATNEKLFF. The CDR3 DNA is TGTGCCAGCAGCCAGTACCAGATGGCAACTAATGAAAAACTGTTTTTT. This sequence joins TRBV3-1 (or the pseudogene TRBV3-2) and TRBJ1-4; D gene uncertain. V was pared by 3 bases and J by 0 bases, with 11 bases between. In germline, CDR1 is LGHDT, CDR2 YNNKEL (reference sequence). The length of the CDR3 is 16 residues.

This clone appeared once. The chain couples TRBV19 to TRBJ2-3; D may be TRBD2 (6 bases). V shed 3 bases and J shed 5 bases, with 18 bases lying between them. CDR1 is LNHDA and CDR2 is SQIVND in the germline V gene (reference sequence). This CDR3 has 16 amino acids. CDR3 loop: CASSMGLPRRLDTQYF. Written as DNA, the CDR3 is TGTGCCAGTAGTATGGGACTGCCCAGGCGTTTAGATACGCAGTATTTT.

The chain uses TRBV10-3 and TRBJ1-2; maybe TRBD1 (5 bases). Germline assignment: CDR1 ENHRY and CDR2 SYGVKD. The V end lost 4 bases, the J end lost 1 base, and 13 bases lay between the germline ends. CDR3 length: 15 residues. The CDR3 loop reads CAISGDLGGNYGYTF. CDR3 nucleotide sequence: TGTGCCATCAGTGGGGATTTGGGGGGTAACTATGGCTACACCTTC.

The V and J genes are TRBV4-1 and TRBJ2-7; D remains ambiguous. The CDR3 runs to 17 residues. The V end was cut by 2 bases, the J end by 7 bases, with 24 bases between. The germline V gene has CDR1 MGHRA and CDR2 YSYEKL. The CDR3: CASSQSIVDLGWGEQYF. DNA for the CDR3: TGCGCCAGCAGCCAATCAATCGTTGACTTAGGGTGGGGTGAGCAGTACTTC.

The rearrangement joins TRBV24-1 to TRBJ1-4; 7 nucleotides match TRBD1. Unmatched junction bases numbered 8, after V lost 4 bases and J lost 13 bases. The CDR3 extends over 13 amino acids. In germline, CDR1 is KGHDR, CDR2 SFDVKD. CDR3 sequence: CATSERQGGGLFF. In nucleotides, the CDR3 is TGTGCCACCAGTGAGCGACAGGGTGGTGGACTGTTTTTT.

The chain has TRBV30 and TRBJ1-2; D perhaps matches TRBD1 (6 bases). Germline V gene lookup returns CDR1 GTSNPN and CDR2 SVGIG (reference sequence). Trimming removed 2 bases from V and 8 bases from J, with 15 bases in between. This CDR3 spans 13 amino acids. The CDR3 coding sequence is TGTGCCTGGAGTAAGGACAGAGACGGGGGCTACACCTTC. Translating it yields CAWSKDRDGGYTF.

This chain joins TRBV7-3 and TRBJ2-1; 16 positions match TRBD2. Germline trimming cut 5 bases from V and 7 bases from J; bases unmatched to any gene: 2. CDR1 SGHTA and CDR2 FQGTGA come from the germline V gene. CDR3 length: 15 amino acids. CDR3 protein: CASSPGLAGGNEQFF. DNA of the CDR3: TGTGCCAGCAGCCCGGGACTAGCGGGGGGGAATGAGCAGTTCTTC.

CDR3 residues: CASSRLAVNQPQHF. The CDR3 nucleotides are TGTGCCAGCAGTCGCCTGGCCGTTAATCAGCCCCAGCATTTT. The V and J genes are TRBV6-2 or TRBV6-3 and TRBJ1-5; D is unresolved. Trimming took off 5 bases at V and 4 bases at J, with 12 bases between the two ends. Germline V CDR1 and CDR2: MNHEY, SVGEGT. The CDR3 is 14 amino acids.

This chain connects TRBV5-1 to TRBJ1-2; the match to TRBD1 covers 8 bases. Germline V gene lookup returns CDR1 SGHRS and CDR2 YFSETQ. With V trimmed by 0 bases and J by 4 bases, 5 bases remained unmatched. The CDR3 has 15 amino acids. The CDR3 DNA sequence: TGCGCCAGCAGCTTGGGCAGGGGGCCTGGCTATGGCTACACCTTC. Translating gives CASSLGRGPGYGYTF.

The rearrangement links TRBV5-6 to TRBJ2-5; TRBD2 agrees at 14 bases. V shed 4 bases, J shed 2 bases, and the junction held 7 bases outside the gene matches. The CDR3 length is 17 residues. From germline, CDR1 is SGHDT and CDR2 YYEEEE. The CDR3 spells CASSMGLAGVLQETQYF. In DNA, the CDR3 is TGTGCCAGCAGCATGGGACTAGCGGGGGTATTACAAGAGACCCAGTACTTC.

V and J are TRBV6-2 or TRBV6-3 and TRBJ2-3; 8 bases are a match to TRBD2. Losses at the gene ends were 1 base for V and 1 base for J; bases not matched to a gene: 4. In germline, CDR1 is MNHEY, CDR2 SVGEGT. This CDR3 region has 16 residues. The CDR3 reads CASSYWGSGGTDTQYF. The CDR3 DNA reads TGTGCCAGCAGTTACTGGGGTAGCGGGGGCACAGATACGCAGTATTTT.

Details on this clone: Other DNA sequences of this sample code for an identical CDR3. The V gene is TRBV6-5, the J gene TRBJ1-2; D gene uncertain. With 0 bases removed from V and 4 bases from J, the gap between germline ends came to 9 bases. Germline V gene sequence: CDR1 MNHEY, CDR2 SVGAGI. This CDR3 spans 14 amino acids. This CDR3 reads CASSYSGGSYGYTF. Here the CDR3 DNA reads TGTGCCAGCAGTTACTCGGGCGGCTCCTATGGCTACACCTTC.